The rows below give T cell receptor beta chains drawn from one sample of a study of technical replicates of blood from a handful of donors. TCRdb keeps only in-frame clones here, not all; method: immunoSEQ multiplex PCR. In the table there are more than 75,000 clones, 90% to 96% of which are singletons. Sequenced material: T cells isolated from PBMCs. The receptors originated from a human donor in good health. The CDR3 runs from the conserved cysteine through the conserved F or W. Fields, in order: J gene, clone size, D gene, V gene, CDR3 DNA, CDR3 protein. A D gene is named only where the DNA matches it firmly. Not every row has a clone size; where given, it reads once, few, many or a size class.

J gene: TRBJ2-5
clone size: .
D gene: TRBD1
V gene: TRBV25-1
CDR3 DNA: TGTGCCAGCAGCGGATTCGGGACAGGGTTGGAGGAGACCCAGTACTTC
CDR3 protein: CASSGFGTGLEETQYF

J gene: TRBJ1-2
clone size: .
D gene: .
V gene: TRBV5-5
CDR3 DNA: TGTGCCAGCAGCTTGGTATTGGGTGGAGGTGGCTACACCTTC
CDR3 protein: CASSLVLGGGGYTF

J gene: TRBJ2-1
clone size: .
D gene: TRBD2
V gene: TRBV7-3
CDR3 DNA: TGTGCCAGCAGCTTATTTCCGGGAGGGAGTAATGAGCAGTTCTTC
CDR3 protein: CASSLFPGGSNEQFF

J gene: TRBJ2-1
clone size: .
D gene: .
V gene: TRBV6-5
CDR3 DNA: TGTGCCAGTTACCCGGGACTTCTCAACAATGAGCAGTTCTTC
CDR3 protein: CASYPGLLNNEQFF

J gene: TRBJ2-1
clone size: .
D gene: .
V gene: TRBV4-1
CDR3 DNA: TGCGCCAGCAGCCAAGAGGGGGGGGCTAACAATGAGCAGTTCTTC
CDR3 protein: CASSQEGGANNEQFF

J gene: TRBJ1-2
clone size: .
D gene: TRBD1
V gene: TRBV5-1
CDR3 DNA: TGCGCCAGCAGCTTGGGGACAGGGGGGATTAATAACTATGGCTACACCTTC
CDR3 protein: CASSLGTGGINNYGYTF

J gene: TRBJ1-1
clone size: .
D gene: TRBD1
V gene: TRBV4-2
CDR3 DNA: TGTGCCAGCAGCCTCAGAGCCTGGGGACAGGGTATGAACACTGAAGCTTTCTTT
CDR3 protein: CASSLRAWGQGMNTEAFF

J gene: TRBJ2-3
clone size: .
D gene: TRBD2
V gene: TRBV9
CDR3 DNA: TGTGCCAGCAGCGCGAATAGCGGGAGCGCAGATACGCAGTATTTT
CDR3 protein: CASSANSGSADTQYF

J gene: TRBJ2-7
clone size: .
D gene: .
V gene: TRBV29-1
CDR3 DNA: TGCAGCGTTTACGGGACTCCTACCTACGAGCAGTACTTC
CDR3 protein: CSVYGTPTYEQYF

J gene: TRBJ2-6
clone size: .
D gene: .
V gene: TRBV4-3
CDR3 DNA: TGCGCCAGCAGCCAAGATGGGAGGAGGGACCCCCGGGCCAACGTCCTGACTTTC
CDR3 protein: CASSQDGRRDPRANVLTF

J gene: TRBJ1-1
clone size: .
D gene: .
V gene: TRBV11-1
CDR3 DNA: TGTGCCAGCAGCTTGGGAGCCCCCAAGATAAACACTGAAGCTTTCTTT
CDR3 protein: CASSLGAPKINTEAFF

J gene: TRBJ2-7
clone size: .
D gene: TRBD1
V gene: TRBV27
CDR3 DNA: TGTGCCAGCAGTTTAAACCCCGACAGGGTCAGCTACGAGCAGTACTTC
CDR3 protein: CASSLNPDRVSYEQYF

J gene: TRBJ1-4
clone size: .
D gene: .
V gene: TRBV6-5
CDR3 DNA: TGTGCCAGCCGGGTATCTAATGAAAAACTGTTTTTT
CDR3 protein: CASRVSNEKLFF

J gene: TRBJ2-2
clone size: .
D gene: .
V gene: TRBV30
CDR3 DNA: TGTGCCTGCAACCGCGCCGGGGAGCTGTTTTTT
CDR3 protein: CACNRAGELFF

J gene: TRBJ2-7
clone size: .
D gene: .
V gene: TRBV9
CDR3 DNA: TGTGCCAGCAGCTTGACAGGTTACGAGCAGTACTTC
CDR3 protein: CASSLTGYEQYF

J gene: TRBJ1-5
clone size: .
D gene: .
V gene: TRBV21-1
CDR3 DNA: TGTGCCAGCAGCAAAGGAACGGGACAGGTTTCTCCATATAGCAATCAGCCCCAGCATTTT
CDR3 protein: CASSKGTGQVSPYSNQPQHF

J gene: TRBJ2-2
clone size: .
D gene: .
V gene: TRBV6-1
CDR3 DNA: TGTGCCAGCAGTGAAATTAGGGGGGGCGGGGAGCTGTTTTTT
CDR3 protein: CASSEIRGGGELFF

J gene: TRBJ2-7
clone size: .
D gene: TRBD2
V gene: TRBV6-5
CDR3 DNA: TGTGCCAGCAGTTACTCGAGCGGCGGGAGGGCCTTCGAGCAGTACTTC
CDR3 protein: CASSYSSGGRAFEQYF

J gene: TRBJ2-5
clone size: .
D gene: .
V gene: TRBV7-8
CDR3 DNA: TGTGCCAGCAGCTCTCCCAGCGGAGGGGAGACCCAGTACTTC
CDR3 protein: CASSSPSGGETQYF

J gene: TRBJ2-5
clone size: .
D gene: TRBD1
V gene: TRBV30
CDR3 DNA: TGTGCCTGGAGTGTACTCCTGGACAGGGGGGAGAGGGAGACCCAGTACTTC
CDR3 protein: CAWSVLLDRGERETQYF

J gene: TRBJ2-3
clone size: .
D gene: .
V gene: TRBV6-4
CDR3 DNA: TGTGCCAGCAGTGACTCTACTAGGCACACAGATACGCAGTATTTT
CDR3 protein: CASSDSTRHTDTQYF

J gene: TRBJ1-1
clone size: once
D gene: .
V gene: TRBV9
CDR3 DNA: TGTGCCAGCAGCGGGTCGGGACATCTGGGCACTGAAGCTTTCTTT
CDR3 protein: CASSGSGHLGTEAFF

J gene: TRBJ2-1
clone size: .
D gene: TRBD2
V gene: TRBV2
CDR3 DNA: TGTGCCAGCAGTGGAGCGGGGGCCTCCTACAATGAGCAGTTCTTC
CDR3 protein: CASSGAGASYNEQFF

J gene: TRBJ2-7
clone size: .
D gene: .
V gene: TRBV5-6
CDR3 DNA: TGTGCCAGCAGCCACGGGACTTCCTACGAGCAGTACTTC
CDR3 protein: CASSHGTSYEQYF

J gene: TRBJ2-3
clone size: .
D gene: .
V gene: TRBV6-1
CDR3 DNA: TGTGCCAGCAGTGAAGTCGGTACGCAGTATTTT
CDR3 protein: CASSEVGTQYF

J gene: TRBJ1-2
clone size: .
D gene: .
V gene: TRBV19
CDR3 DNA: TGTGCCAGTAGACTTCTGGGGGGGACATGGGGCTACACCTTC
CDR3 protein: CASRLLGGTWGYTF

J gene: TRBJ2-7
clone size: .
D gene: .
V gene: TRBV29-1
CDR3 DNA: TGCAGCGTTGAGACAGAGACCGCCGGAGAGCAGTACTTC
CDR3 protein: CSVETETAGEQYF

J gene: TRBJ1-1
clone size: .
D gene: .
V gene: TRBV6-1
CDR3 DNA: TGTGCCAGCAGTGAAAAGGGGGAGAACACTGAAGCTTTCTTT
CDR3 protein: CASSEKGENTEAFF

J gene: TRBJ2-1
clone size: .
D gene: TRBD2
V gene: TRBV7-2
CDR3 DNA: TGTGCCAGCAGCTCAGCGGGGCGGACTAGCGGGAGTGGTGAGCAGTTCTTC
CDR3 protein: CASSSAGRTSGSGEQFF

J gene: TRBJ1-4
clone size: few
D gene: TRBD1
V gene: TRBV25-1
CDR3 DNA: TGTGCCAGTCGACAGGGTTATAATGAAAAACTGTTTTTT
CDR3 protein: CASRQGYNEKLFF

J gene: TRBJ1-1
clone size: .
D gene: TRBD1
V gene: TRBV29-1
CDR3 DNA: TGCAGCGTTCTGTTCTGGACAGGGAACACTGAAGCTTTCTTT
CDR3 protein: CSVLFWTGNTEAFF

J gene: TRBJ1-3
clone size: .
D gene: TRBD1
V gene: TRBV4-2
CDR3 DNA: TGTGCCAGCAGCCAAGACAGGGGGCGGAACACCATATATTTT
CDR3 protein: CASSQDRGRNTIYF

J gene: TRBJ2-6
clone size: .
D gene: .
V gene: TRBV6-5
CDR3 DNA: TGTGCCAGCAGTCAGCAGGGGTGGGCCAACGTCCTGACTTTC
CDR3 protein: CASSQQGWANVLTF

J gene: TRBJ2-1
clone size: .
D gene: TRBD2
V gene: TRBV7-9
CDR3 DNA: TGTGCCAGCAGCTTAGAAGTGCGGGAGGGTTACAATGAGCAGTTCTTC
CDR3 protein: CASSLEVREGYNEQFF

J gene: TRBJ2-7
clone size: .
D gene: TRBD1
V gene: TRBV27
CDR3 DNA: TGTGCCAGCAGTTGGGGACAGAGATACGAGCAGTACTTC
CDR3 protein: CASSWGQRYEQYF

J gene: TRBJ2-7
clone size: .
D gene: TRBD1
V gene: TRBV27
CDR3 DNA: TGTGCCAGCAGTTTGGGACAGTCCTACGAGCAGTACTTC
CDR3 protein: CASSLGQSYEQYF